This TCR beta chain appears in the sequencing data of a study of blood T cell repertoires in COVID-19. Trimming took 0 bases from V and 3 from J, leaving 9 bases between them. Germline assignment: CDR1 SGHRS and CDR2 YFSETQ. The CDR3 spans 14 residues. Using immunoSEQ multiplex PCR, the repertoire was profiled, and TCRdb retains in-frame clones only, with some absent. Of about 74,000 clones listed, roughly 84% are singletons. Sequencing was done on a sample of peripheral blood. The chain employs TRBV5-1 and TRBJ2-5; D not certain. The origin of this receptor is a man between 50 and 59 years old with active COVID-19. CDR3 DNA sequence: TGCGCCAGCAGCTTGGTTCCAGGAAAAGAGACCCAGTACTTC. This codes for CASSLVPGKETQYF.